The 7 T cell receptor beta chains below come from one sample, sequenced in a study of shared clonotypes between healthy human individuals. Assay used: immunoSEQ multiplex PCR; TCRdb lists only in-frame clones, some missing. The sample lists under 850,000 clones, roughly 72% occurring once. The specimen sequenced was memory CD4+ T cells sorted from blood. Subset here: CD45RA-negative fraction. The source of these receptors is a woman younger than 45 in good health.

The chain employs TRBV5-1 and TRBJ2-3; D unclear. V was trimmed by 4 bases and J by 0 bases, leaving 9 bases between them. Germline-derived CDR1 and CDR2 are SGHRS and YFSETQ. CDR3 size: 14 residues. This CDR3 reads CASSPRQSTDTQYF. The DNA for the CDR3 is TGCGCCAGCAGCCCTCGGCAGAGCACAGATACGCAGTATTTT.

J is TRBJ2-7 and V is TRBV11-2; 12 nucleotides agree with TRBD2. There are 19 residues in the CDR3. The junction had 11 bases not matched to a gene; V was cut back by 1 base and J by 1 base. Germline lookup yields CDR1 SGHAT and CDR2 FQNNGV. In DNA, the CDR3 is TGTGCCAGCAGCTTAGCCGGAGGCCTCGGGACTAGCGGGTCCTACGAGCAGTACTTC. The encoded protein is CASSLAGGLGTSGSYEQYF. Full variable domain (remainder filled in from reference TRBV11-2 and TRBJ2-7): EAGVAQSPRYKIIEKRQSVAFWCNPISGHATLYWYQQILGQGPKLLIQFQNNGVVDDSQLPKDRFSAERLKGVDSTLKIQPAKLEDSAVYLCASSLAGGLGTSGSYEQYFGPGTRLTVT.

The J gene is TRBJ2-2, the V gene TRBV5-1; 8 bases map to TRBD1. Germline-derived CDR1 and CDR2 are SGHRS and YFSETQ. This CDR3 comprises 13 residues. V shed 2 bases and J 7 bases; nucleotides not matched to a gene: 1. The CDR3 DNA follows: TGCGCCAGCAGCTTTGGACAGGGCGGGGAGCTGTTTTTT. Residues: CASSFGQGGELFF. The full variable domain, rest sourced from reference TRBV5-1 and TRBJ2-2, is KAGVTQTPRYLIKTRGQQVTLSCSPISGHRSVSWYQQTPGQGLQFLFEYFSETQRNKGNFPGRFSGRQFSNSRSEMNVSTLELGDSALYLCASSFGQGGELFFGEGSRLTVL.

CDR3 coding DNA: TGTGCCAGCACTCCAGCCCAAGATACGCAGTATTTT. This sequence encodes CASTPAQDTQYF. The genes are TRBV7-9 and TRBJ2-3; D not certain. The CDR3 has 12 residues. V was cut by 7 bases and J by 5 bases, with 10 bases left in between. Germline loops: CDR1 SEHNR, CDR2 FQNEAQ (reference sequence).

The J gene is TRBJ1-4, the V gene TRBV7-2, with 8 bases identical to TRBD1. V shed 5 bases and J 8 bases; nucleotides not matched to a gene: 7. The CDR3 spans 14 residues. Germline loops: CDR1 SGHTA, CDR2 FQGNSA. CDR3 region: CASSNSGGGEKLFF. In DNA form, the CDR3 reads TGTGCCAGCAGCAACTCAGGGGGCGGGGAAAAACTGTTTTTT.

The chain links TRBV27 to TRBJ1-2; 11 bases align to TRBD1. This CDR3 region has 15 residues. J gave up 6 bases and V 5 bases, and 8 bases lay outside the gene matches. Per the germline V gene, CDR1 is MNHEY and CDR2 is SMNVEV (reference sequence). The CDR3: CASSLRTGGRDGYTF. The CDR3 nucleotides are TGTGCCAGCAGTCTACGGACAGGGGGCAGAGATGGCTACACCTTC.

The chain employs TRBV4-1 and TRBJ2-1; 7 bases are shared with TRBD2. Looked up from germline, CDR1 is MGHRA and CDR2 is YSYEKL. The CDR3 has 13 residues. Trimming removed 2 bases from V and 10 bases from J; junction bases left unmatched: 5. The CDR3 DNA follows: TGCGCCAGCAGCCAAAGCCGACTAGCAGAGCAGTTCTTC. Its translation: CASSQSRLAEQFF.